The present T cell receptor (beta chain) was sequenced within a study of blood T cell repertoires in COVID-19. Across the study: Sample material is recorded as cDNA or gDNA derived from T cells, B-cell-depleted T cells, or PBMCs.

The V gene lost 6 bases and the J gene lost 5 bases, with 13 bases spanning the gap. The germline V gene has CDR1 MDHEN and CDR2 SYDVKM. The CDR3 runs to 13 residues. Data came from immunoSEQ multiplex PCR; TCRdb stores just in-frame clones and leaves some out. The sample lists roughly 16,000 clones; around 82% were seen once. The gene calls are TRBV28 and TRBJ2-5; D not certain. Sequenced input: peripheral blood. The source is a man of 80 years or more with active COVID-19. The CDR3 bases are TGTGCCAGCAGGCTACGAATCTGGGAGACCCAGTACTTC. This gives the protein CASRLRIWETQYF.